Shown below are 4 T cell receptor beta chains from a single sample sequenced in a study of CD8 T cells in Susac syndrome. Random hexamers were used to reverse transcribe an amount of about 0.45 to 1 ug RNA. MiXCR, run by TCRdb on the immunoSEQ multiplex PCR reads, gives a single entry per CDR3 protein. The repertoire includes fewer than 95,000 distinct CDR3 sequences, approximately 96% of them detected once, and about 0.68% sits in the top ten. Sequenced sample: CD8+ T cells from PBMCs. The receptors here all came from a human donor with Susac syndrome.

CDR3 residues: CASSRIPGSTEAFF. In DNA form, the CDR3 reads TGTGCCAGCAGTAGAATTCCAGGGTCCACTGAAGCTTTCTTT. This sequence joins TRBV6-5 and TRBJ1-1; maybe TRBD1 (5 bases). The length of the CDR3 is 14 residues. The V and J ends lost 5 bases and 4 bases respectively, with 14 bases between them. CDR1 MNHEY and CDR2 SVGAGI come from the germline V gene.

The genes are TRBV28 and TRBJ2-1; TRBD2 aligns across 7 bases. Unmatched junction bases numbered 2, after V lost 8 bases and J lost 4 bases. The CDR3 contains 12 residues. Germline lookup yields CDR1 MDHEN and CDR2 SYDVKM. CDR3 DNA sequence: TGTGCCAGCCGGGGAGGGTACAATGAGCAGTTCTTC. This sequence encodes CASRGGYNEQFF. Full variable domain (missing parts from reference TRBV28 and TRBJ2-1): DVKVTQSSRYLVKRTGEKVFLECVQDMDHENMFWYRQDPGLGLRLIYFSYDVKMKEKGDIPEGYSVSREKKERFSLILESASTNQTSMYLCASRGGYNEQFFGPGTRLTVL.

CDR3 in amino acids: CASSVAGGEAFF. As DNA, the CDR3 is TGTGCCAGCAGCGTAGCGGGGGGGGAAGCTTTCTTT. The rearrangement joins TRBV9 to TRBJ1-1, with TRBD1 as a possible D gene (5 bases). CDR3 length: 12 residues. CDR1 is SGDLS and CDR2 is YYNGEE in the germline V gene. Trimming removed 0 bases at V and 8 bases at J, with 8 bases between.

This chain joins TRBV20-1 and TRBJ1-4; 7 bases line up with TRBD1. This CDR3 spans 13 amino acids. Unmatched junction bases numbered 3, after V lost 4 bases and J lost 4 bases. Germline values: CDR1 DFQATT, CDR2 SNEGSKA (reference sequence). The CDR3 DNA follows: TGCAGTGCTAACAGGGGAAATAATGAAAAACTGTTTTTT. Translating gives CSANRGNNEKLFF.